What follows are 15 T cell receptor beta chains derived from one specimen sequenced in a study of regulatory T cells in long-lasting Graves disease. The authors built TCR beta libraries using iRepertoire HTBI primers and Arm-PCR of CDR3 regions. TCRdb recomputed calls from the multiplex PCR reads with MiXCR, one row per CDR3 protein. The profile shows 300,000 to 450,000 distinct CDR3 sequences, roughly a sixth of them singletons. Time point in this sample: newly diagnosed GD, antithyroid drugs for less than 3 months. The TCR library was prepared using RNA isolated from PBMCs. Material: peripheral blood mononuclear cells (PBMCs), obtained at new diagnosis, from a patient treated with antithyroid drugs. All receptors come from a female donor with Graves disease.

This clonotype was seen only once. A read error may be the cause here, since a much bigger clone is one base away. The rearrangement uses TRBV27 and TRBJ2-7; D possibly corresponds to TRBD1 (5 bases). Germline V gene data show CDR1 as MNHEY and CDR2 as SMNVEV (reference sequence). V was trimmed by 11 bases and J by 6 bases, leaving 17 bases between them. The CDR3 sequence is 12 residues long. CDR3 sequence: CAVTSPGCEQYF. The CDR3 nucleotides read TGTGCCGTCACTTCGCCAGGGTGCGAGCAGTACTTC.

This clonotype was detected ten times or more. The J gene is TRBJ2-2, the V gene TRBV20-1, with 9 nucleotides matching TRBD2. Germline lookup yields CDR1 DFQATT and CDR2 SNEGSKA (reference sequence). V shed 1 base and J 3 bases; nucleotides not matched to a gene: 6. The CDR3 sequence is 16 residues long. CDR3 residues: CSARVGGRADTGELFF. Written as DNA, the CDR3 is TGCAGTGCTAGAGTAGGCGGGAGGGCCGACACCGGGGAGCTGTTTTTT.

The V gene is TRBV2, the J gene TRBJ2-7; D tentatively reads TRBD1 or TRBD2 (5 bases each). Trimming cost V 1 base and J 1 base, with 20 bases left between them. Germline CDR1 SNHLY, CDR2 FYNNEI. CDR3 size: 18 residues. In DNA, the CDR3 is TGTGCCAGCAGTGAAGGTTGGGGACGCAAATATCTTTCCTACGAGCAGTACTTC. Its protein product is CASSEGWGRKYLSYEQYF.

The rearrangement links TRBV29-1 to TRBJ1-2; the match to TRBD1 covers 10 bases. The CDR3 has 13 amino acids. The junction had 2 bases not matched to a gene; V was cut back by 7 bases and J by 0 bases. Germline V CDR1 and CDR2: SQVTM, ANQGSEA. The CDR3 bases are TGCAGCGGGGGACAGGGGACTAACTATGGCTACACCTTC. It yields the protein CSGGQGTNYGYTF.

This clonotype has at least ten counts. The J gene is TRBJ1-2, the V gene TRBV6-2 or TRBV6-3, with D possibly TRBD1 on 6 matching bases. V was pared by 6 bases and J by 5 bases, with 19 bases between. The germline V gene has CDR1 MNHEY and CDR2 SVGEGT. CDR3 size: 15 residues. The CDR3 protein is CASRPRRQDVYGYTF. In DNA form, the CDR3 reads TGTGCCAGCAGGCCCCGTAGACAGGACGTGTATGGCTACACCTTC.

The rearrangement uses TRBV19 and TRBJ1-4; D call uncertain. The CDR3 runs 13 residues. V gave up 0 bases and J gave up 8 bases, with 7 bases separating them. Per the germline V gene, CDR1 is LNHDA and CDR2 is SQIVND (reference sequence). The CDR3 DNA is TGTGCCAGTAGTATAGATCGGAGGGAAAAACTGTTTTTT. Its protein is CASSIDRREKLFF. Combining the CDR3 with reference TRBV19 and TRBJ1-4 gives the whole variable domain DGGITQSPKYLFRKEGQNVTLSCEQNLNHDAMYWYRQDPGQGLRLIYYSQIVNDFQKGDIAEGYSVSREKKESFPLTVTSAQKNPTAFYLCASSIDRREKLFFGSGTQLSVL.

This clonotype was detected only a few times. As DNA, the CDR3 is TGTGCCAGTAGTCCGATCGGTGGGGTCGCCGGGGAGCTGTTTTTT. Its protein product is CASSPIGGVAGELFF. The gene calls are TRBV19 and TRBJ2-2, with D unclear. Germline lookup yields CDR1 LNHDA and CDR2 SQIVND (reference sequence). This CDR3 comprises 15 residues. V was clipped by 5 bases and J by 6 bases, with 16 bases between them.

Many counts were recorded for this clonotype. V is TRBV28 and J is TRBJ2-7; 13 positions agree with TRBD2. CDR3 size: 21 residues. The V and J ends lost 6 bases and 1 base, in that order; junction bases with no gene match: 21. Germline V gene sequence: CDR1 MDHEN, CDR2 SYDVKM. This CDR3 reads CASRGLAGLIVHRAKSYEQYF. The CDR3 DNA follows: TGTGCCAGCAGGGGACTAGCGGGATTAATAGTCCACCGGGCCAAGTCCTACGAGCAGTACTTC.

This clonotype was found a few times. A much larger clone lies one base from this, so it may be a read error. The chain combines TRBV6-1 with TRBJ1-6; D remains ambiguous. This CDR3 comprises 18 residues. Per germline, CDR1 MNHNS and CDR2 SASEGT. The CDR3 DNA is TGTGCCACCAGTGAAGCGCTTTCTGGTGAGCCAACCCACTCATCCCTCCACTTT. It translates to CATSEALSGEPTHSSLHF.

V is TRBV6-1 and J is TRBJ2-6; D call uncertain. V lost 6 bases to trimming and J lost 0 bases, with 6 bases between them. Germline assignment: CDR1 MNHNS and CDR2 SASEGT. The CDR3 contains 14 residues. In DNA form, the CDR3 reads TGTGCCAGCAGGCCAAACTCTGGGGCCAACGTCCTGACTTTC. Amino acids: CASRPNSGANVLTF.

This clonotype was recorded at least ten times. This chain joins TRBV6-1 and TRBJ1-1; D gene uncertain. Germline assignment: CDR1 MNHNS and CDR2 SASEGT. Trimming pared 6 bases from V and 8 bases from J, leaving 16 bases between. The CDR3 loop spans 13 amino acids. This chain's CDR3 is CASSAPDITEAFF. CDR3 bases: TGTGCCAGCAGCGCCCCTGATATCACGGAAGCTTTCTTT.

This clonotype was counted many times. The chain couples TRBV20-1 to TRBJ1-2; unclear D gene. Between the trimmed V and J ends, which lost 7 bases and 0 bases, there was a span of 15 bases. The CDR3 is 14 residues long. CDR1 DFQATT and CDR2 SNEGSKA come from the germline V gene (reference sequence). CDR3 amino acids: CSVGKQAPNYGYTF. The DNA for the CDR3 is TGCAGTGTCGGGAAGCAGGCCCCTAACTATGGCTACACCTTC.

This clonotype appeared a few times. The rearrangement joins TRBV7-9 to TRBJ1-1; D is uncertain. Trimming stripped 2 bases from V and 1 base from J, with 8 bases between. The CDR3 runs 14 residues. Germline V gives CDR1 SEHNR, CDR2 FQNEAQ (reference sequence). The CDR3 loop is CASSLLLGNTEAFF. The CDR3 DNA reads as TGTGCCAGCAGCTTACTACTGGGGAACACTGAAGCTTTCTTT.

This clonotype was seen many times. This chain joins TRBV12-3 or TRBV12-4 and TRBJ2-5; a weak D match, TRBD1 (6 bases). The germline V and J ends were trimmed by 6 bases and 3 bases, with 17 bases remaining between them. The CDR3 runs to 15 residues. The CDR3 sequence: CASSSPGAGEETQYF. The CDR3 coding sequence is TGTGCCAGCAGCTCACCAGGGGCAGGGGAAGAGACCCAGTACTTC.

The chain combines TRBV19 with TRBJ1-1, with unresolved D. Germline V lookup: CDR1 LNHDA, CDR2 SQIVND (reference sequence). The CDR3 totals 14 residues. The ends were cut back, 3 bases at V and 0 bases at J, with 8 bases in the middle. CDR3 DNA sequence: TGTGCCAGTAGTATCTCATTTATGAACACTGAAGCTTTCTTT. Translating it yields CASSISFMNTEAFF.